The source of this T cell receptor (beta chain) is a study of Graves' ophthalmopathy and Graves' hyperthyroidism. Study context: Specimen type is peripheral blood, obtained at initial diagnosis before any treatment. Study findings and constraints: Most thyroid-expanded clonotypes exceeding 0.001 frequency were also found in blood. The model flagged ophthalmopathy progression at over 60% sensitivity and 72% to 85% specificity.

As the template, RNA transcripts were used to amplify TCR beta CDR3 regions. HTBI primers were employed in first-round RT-PCR, then a second-round multiplex PCR followed. TCRdb processed the multiplex PCR reads anew with MiXCR; each CDR3 protein has one entry. The table records about 700,000 distinct CDR3 sequences, roughly two fifths of them present only once. The CDR3 spans 15 residues. Germline-derived CDR1 and CDR2 are SQVTM and ANQGSEA. Trimming removed 4 bases from V and 0 bases from J; junction bases left unmatched: 5. In regard to this clonotype: Its antigen is unknown.

Sequenced: peripheral blood. This chain joins TRBV29-1 and TRBJ2-7; 11 bases match TRBD2. This TCR came from an adult man with Graves' ophthalmopathy. Written as DNA, the CDR3 is TGCAGCGTTGGACTAGCGGGACGCTTCTCCTACGAGCAGTACTTC. It is translated as CSVGLAGRFSYEQYF.